Following are 8 T cell receptor beta chains from one sample sequenced in a study of T cells in Graves' hyperthyroidism and ophthalmopathy. Researchers amplified the TCR beta CDR3 regions from RNA transcripts. The TCR CDR3 first-round RT-PCR relied on the HTBI primer set. One entry per CDR3 protein, called by TCRdb with MiXCR from the multiplex PCR reads. In the table there are 250,000 to 300,000 distinct CDR3 sequences, roughly an eighth of which are singletons. Material for sequencing was blood. All receptors derive from a woman aged 40 to 50 with Graves' hyperthyroidism.

This clonotype was counted at least ten times. The chain carries TRBV11-2 and TRBJ2-1; the D gene is possibly TRBD2 (5 bases). Germline CDR1 SGHAT, CDR2 FQNNGV. V was trimmed by 4 bases and J by 7 bases, leaving 5 bases between them. The CDR3 is 11 residues long. The CDR3 region is CASSSGNEQFF. The CDR3 bases are TGTGCCAGCAGCTCGGGAAATGAGCAGTTCTTC. Together with reference TRBV11-2 and TRBJ2-1, the CDR3 gives the full variable domain: EAGVAQSPRYKIIEKRQSVAFWCNPISGHATLYWYQQILGQGPKLLIQFQNNGVVDDSQLPKDRFSAERLKGVDSTLKIQPAKLEDSAVYLCASSSGNEQFFGPGTRLTVL.

This clonotype was detected ten times or more. The V call is TRBV24-1, the J call TRBJ2-2, with TRBD2 as a possible D gene (6 bases). V lost 3 bases and J 8 bases, leaving 18 bases between the germline ends. This CDR3 comprises 16 residues. Germline V lookup: CDR1 KGHDR, CDR2 SFDVKD. CDR3 coding DNA: TGTGCCACCAGTGATCCTACTAGCACGGGTACTGGGGAGCTGTTTTTT. Translated: CATSDPTSTGTGELFF.

This clonotype was seen a single time. V gene TRBV20-1 combines with J gene TRBJ2-1; 12 bases are a match to TRBD2. The V and J ends lost 6 bases and 9 bases, in that order; junction bases with no gene match: 3. Germline V gene data show CDR1 as DFQATT and CDR2 as SNEGSKA (reference sequence). CDR3 length: 12 residues. CDR3 nucleotides: TGCAGTGCCAGGACTAGCGGGACTGAGCAGTTCTTC. Encoded protein: CSARTSGTEQFF.

The chain recombines TRBV20-1 with TRBJ2-1; 8 bases align to TRBD2. The CDR3 consists of 14 residues. Germline CDR1 and CDR2: DFQATT and SNEGSKA (reference sequence). With V trimmed by 5 bases and J by 6 bases, 9 bases remained unmatched. In DNA, the CDR3 is TGCAGTGCTCCCGGGACTAGTCTCGGCAATGAGCAGTTCTTC. Its protein is CSAPGTSLGNEQFF.

The chain combines TRBV12-5 with TRBJ2-1; possible D gene TRBD1, 6 bases. V was shortened by 5 bases and J by 1 base, with 12 bases between the two germline ends. There are 15 residues in the CDR3. Per germline, CDR1 LGHNT and CDR2 FRNRAP. The CDR3 DNA reads TGTGCTAGTGGTATAACACAGGGTTCCTACAATGAGCAGTTCTTC. Protein: CASGITQGSYNEQFF. Full variable domain (missing parts from reference TRBV12-5 and TRBJ2-1): DARVTQTPRHKVTEMGQEVTMRCQPILGHNTVFWYRQTMMQGLELLAYFRNRAPLDDSGMPKDRFSAEMPDATLATLKIQPSEPRDSAVYFCASGITQGSYNEQFFGPGTRLTVL.

The gene calls are TRBV2 and TRBJ1-2; 7 bases agree with TRBD1. From germline, CDR1 is SNHLY and CDR2 FYNNEI. This CDR3 contains 15 residues. V lost 4 bases and J lost 4; bases outside the gene matches: 9. The CDR3 here is CASSASQGRVYGYTF. CDR3 DNA sequence: TGTGCCAGCAGTGCCTCACAGGGGAGAGTCTATGGCTACACCTTC.

The sample holds many counts of this clonotype. The chain combines TRBV6-5 with TRBJ2-7; 7 bases align to TRBD1. Germline V CDR1 and CDR2: MNHEY, SVGAGI. The CDR3 contains 12 residues. Germline trimming cut 2 bases from V and 7 bases from J; bases unmatched to any gene: 2. The DNA of the CDR3 is TGTGCCAGCAGTTACACGACAGGGGAGCAGTACTTC. It codes for CASSYTTGEQYF.

CDR3 DNA: TGTGCCAGCAGTTCCGGGACTAGCGGGCTGAGTGAGTTCTTC. It translates to CASSSGTSGLSEFF. This chain uses TRBV27 with TRBJ2-1; the match to TRBD2 covers 12 bases. CDR3 length: 14 residues. Germline CDR1 is MNHEY and CDR2 is SMNVEV (reference sequence). J was trimmed by 14 bases and V by 4 bases; bases with no gene match: 9.